This T cell receptor beta chain was sequenced during a study of technical replicates of blood from a few donors. The length of the CDR3 is 13 residues. Assay: immunoSEQ multiplex PCR; the TCRdb copy retains only in-frame clones and omits some. The sample has 55,000 to 80,000 clones; about 90% are singletons. The source of this sequence is a human donor in good health. Material: T cells isolated from PBMCs. J is TRBJ1-5 and V is TRBV1. TRBV1 is a known pseudogene. The CDR3 DNA follows: TGCACCAGCAAACCGGGCGGGGTTCAGCCCCAGCATTTT. Its translation: CTSKPGGVQPQHF.